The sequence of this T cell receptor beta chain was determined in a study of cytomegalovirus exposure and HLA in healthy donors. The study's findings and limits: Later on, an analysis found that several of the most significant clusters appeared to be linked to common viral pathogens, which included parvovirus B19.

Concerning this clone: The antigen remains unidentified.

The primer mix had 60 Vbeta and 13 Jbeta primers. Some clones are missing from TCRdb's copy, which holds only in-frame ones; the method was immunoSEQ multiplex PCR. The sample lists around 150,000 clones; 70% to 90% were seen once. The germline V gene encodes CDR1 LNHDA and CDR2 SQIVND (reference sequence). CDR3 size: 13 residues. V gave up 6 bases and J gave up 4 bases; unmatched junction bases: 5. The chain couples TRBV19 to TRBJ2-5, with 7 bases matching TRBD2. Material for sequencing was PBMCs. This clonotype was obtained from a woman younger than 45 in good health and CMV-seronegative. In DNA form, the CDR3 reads TGTGCCAGTAGAAGCAGCGGGATAGAGACCCAGTACTTC. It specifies CASRSSGIETQYF.